This TCR beta chain is from a study of blood T cell repertoires in COVID-19. Study summary: Both acute and convalescent COVID-19 samples were obtained from the United States, Italy and Spain.

Clones were read by immunoSEQ multiplex PCR, and TCRdb kept only the in-frame ones, dropping some. This sample has approximately 250,000 clones, with 86% found just once. Germline V lookup: CDR1 SNHLY, CDR2 FYNNEI. V lost 7 bases, J lost 2 bases, and 2 bases stayed unmatched. The CDR3 length is 13 residues. The chain joins TRBV2 to TRBJ1-3, with 7 nucleotides matching TRBD1. The clonotype comes from a man aged 25 to 40 with active or convalescent COVID-19. The specimen was peripheral blood. CDR3 sequence (DNA): TGTGCCAGCACAGACAGGGCTGGAAACACCATATATTTT. Translated: CASTDRAGNTIYF.